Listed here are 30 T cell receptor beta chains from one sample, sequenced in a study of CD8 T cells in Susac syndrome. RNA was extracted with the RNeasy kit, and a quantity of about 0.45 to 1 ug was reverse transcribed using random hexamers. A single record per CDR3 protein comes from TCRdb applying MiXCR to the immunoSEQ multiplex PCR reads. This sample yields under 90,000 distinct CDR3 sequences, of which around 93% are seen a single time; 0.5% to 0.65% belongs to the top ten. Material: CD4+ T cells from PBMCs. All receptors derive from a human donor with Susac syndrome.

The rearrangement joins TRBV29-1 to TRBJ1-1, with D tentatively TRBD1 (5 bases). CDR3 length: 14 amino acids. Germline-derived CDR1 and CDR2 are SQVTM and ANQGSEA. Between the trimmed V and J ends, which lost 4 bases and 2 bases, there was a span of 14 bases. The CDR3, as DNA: TGCAGCGTTGTGTTTCGGGACCTTAACACTGAAGCTTTCTTT. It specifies CSVVFRDLNTEAFF.

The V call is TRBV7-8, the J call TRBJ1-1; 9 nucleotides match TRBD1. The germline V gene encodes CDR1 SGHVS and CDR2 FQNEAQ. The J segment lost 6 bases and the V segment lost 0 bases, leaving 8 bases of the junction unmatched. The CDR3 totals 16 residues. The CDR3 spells CASSLAVGQGTPEAFF. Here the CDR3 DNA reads TGTGCCAGCAGCTTAGCTGTGGGACAGGGAACGCCTGAAGCTTTCTTT.

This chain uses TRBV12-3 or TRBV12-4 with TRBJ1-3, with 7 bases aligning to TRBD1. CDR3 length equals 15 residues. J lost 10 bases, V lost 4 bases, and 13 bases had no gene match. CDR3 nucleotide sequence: TGTGCCAGCAGTTCAGCCGGGACAGTTCCACCGACCATATATTTT. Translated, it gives CASSSAGTVPPTIYF.

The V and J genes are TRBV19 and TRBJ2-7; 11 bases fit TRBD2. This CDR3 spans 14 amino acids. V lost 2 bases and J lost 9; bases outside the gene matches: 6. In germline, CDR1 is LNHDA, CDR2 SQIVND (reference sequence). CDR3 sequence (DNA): TGTGCCAGTAGTATACAAGGAGGACTAGCGGGGCAGTACTTC. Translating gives CASSIQGGLAGQYF.

DNA for the CDR3: TGTGCCAGCAGCTTAGCCGTTGGAGATACGCAGTATTTT. Protein product: CASSLAVGDTQYF. The chain carries TRBV7-7 and TRBJ2-3; D is undetermined. The germline V gene has CDR1 SSHAT and CDR2 FNYEAQ (reference sequence). The CDR3 is made up of 13 amino acids. V lost 0 bases to trimming and J lost 5 bases, with 6 bases between them. The full variable domain, with the rest looked up from reference TRBV7-7 and TRBJ2-3, is GAGVSQSPRYKVTKRGQDVTLRCDPISSHATLYWYQQALGQGPEFLTYFNYEAQPDKSGLPSDRFSAERPEGSISTLTIQRTEQRDSAMYRCASSLAVGDTQYFGPGTRLTVL.

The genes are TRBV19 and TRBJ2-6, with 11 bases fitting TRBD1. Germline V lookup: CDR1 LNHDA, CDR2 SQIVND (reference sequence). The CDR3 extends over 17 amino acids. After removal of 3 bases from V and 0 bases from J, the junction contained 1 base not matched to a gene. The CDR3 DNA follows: TGTGCCAGTAGTATGGACAGGGGGCACTCTGGGGCCAACGTCCTGACTTTC. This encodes CASSMDRGHSGANVLTF.

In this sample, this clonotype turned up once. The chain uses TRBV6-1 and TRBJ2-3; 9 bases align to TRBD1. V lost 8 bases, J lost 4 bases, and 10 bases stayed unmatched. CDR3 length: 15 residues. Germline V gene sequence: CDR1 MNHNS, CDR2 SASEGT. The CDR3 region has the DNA TGTGCCAGCGGGACCGGGACAGGGAGGCCAGATACGCAGTATTTT. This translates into CASGTGTGRPDTQYF.

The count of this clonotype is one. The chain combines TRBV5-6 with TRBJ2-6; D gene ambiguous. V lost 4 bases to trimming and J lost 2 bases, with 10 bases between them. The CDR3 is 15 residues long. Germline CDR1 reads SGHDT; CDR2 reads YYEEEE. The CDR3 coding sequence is TGTGCCAGCAGCCGCACCCTTACTGGGGCCAACGTCCTGACTTTC. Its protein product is CASSRTLTGANVLTF. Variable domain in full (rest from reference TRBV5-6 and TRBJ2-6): DAGVTQSPTHLIKTRGQQVTLRCSPKSGHDTVSWYQQALGQGPQFIFQYYEEEERQRGNFPDRFSGHQFPNYSSELNVNALLLGDSALYLCASSRTLTGANVLTFGAGSRLTVL.

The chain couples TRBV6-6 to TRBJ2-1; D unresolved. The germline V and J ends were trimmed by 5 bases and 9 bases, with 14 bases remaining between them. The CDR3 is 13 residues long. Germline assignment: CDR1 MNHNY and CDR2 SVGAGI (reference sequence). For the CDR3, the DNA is TGTGCCAGCAGTCAAAACAGCGTGGCTGAGCAGTTCTTC. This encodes CASSQNSVAEQFF.

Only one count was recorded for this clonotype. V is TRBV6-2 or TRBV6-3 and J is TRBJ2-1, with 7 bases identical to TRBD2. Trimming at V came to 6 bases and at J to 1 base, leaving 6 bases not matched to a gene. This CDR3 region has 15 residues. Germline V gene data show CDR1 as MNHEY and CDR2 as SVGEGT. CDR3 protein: CASSPDGGSYNEQFF. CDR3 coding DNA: TGTGCCAGCAGCCCCGACGGGGGGTCCTACAATGAGCAGTTCTTC.

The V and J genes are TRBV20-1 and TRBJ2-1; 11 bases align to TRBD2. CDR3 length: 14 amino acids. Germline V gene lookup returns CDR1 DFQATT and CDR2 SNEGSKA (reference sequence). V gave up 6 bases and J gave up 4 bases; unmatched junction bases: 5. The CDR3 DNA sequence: TGCAGTGCCCAGGGACTAGCGGTTTACAATGAGCAGTTCTTC. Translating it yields CSAQGLAVYNEQFF.

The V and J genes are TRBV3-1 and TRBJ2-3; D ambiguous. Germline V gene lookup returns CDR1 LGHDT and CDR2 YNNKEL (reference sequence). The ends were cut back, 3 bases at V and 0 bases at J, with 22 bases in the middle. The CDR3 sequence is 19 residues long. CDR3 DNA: TGTGCCAGCAGCCACACTCTCAGACGAGGCCTATTGAGCACAGATACGCAGTATTTT. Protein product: CASSHTLRRGLLSTDTQYF.

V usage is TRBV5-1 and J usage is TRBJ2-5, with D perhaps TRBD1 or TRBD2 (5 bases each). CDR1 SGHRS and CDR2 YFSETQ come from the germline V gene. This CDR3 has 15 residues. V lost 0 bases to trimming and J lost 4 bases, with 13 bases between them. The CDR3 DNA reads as TGCGCCAGCAGCTTGGGACCGGGACCCGTAGAGACCCAGTACTTC. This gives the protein CASSLGPGPVETQYF.

The CDR3 region is CASSVGGGGMGETQYF. CDR3 nucleotides: TGTGCCAGCAGCGTAGGAGGTGGGGGGATGGGAGAGACCCAGTACTTC. The J gene is TRBJ2-5, the V gene TRBV9; a possible D gene is TRBD2 (6 bases). CDR3 length: 16 residues. Trimming removed 0 bases from V and 4 bases from J, with 16 bases in between. Germline V gives CDR1 SGDLS, CDR2 YYNGEE.

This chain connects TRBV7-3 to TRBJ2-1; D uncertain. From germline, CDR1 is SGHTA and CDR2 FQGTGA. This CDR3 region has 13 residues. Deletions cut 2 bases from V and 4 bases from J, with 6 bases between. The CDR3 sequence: CASSLGQYNEQFF. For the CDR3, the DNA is TGTGCCAGCAGCTTAGGCCAGTACAATGAGCAGTTCTTC.

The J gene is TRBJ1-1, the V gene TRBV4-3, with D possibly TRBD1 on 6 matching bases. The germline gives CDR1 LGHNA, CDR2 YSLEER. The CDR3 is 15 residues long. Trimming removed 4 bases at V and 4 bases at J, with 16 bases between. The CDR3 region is CASSRRNREGTEAFF. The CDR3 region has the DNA TGCGCCAGCAGCCGGCGGAACAGGGAAGGCACTGAAGCTTTCTTT.

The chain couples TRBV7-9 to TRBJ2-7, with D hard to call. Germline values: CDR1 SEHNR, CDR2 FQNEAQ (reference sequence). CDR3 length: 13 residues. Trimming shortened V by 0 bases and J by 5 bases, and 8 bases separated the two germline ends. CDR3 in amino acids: CASSLALRHEQYF. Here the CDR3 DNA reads TGTGCCAGCAGCTTAGCGTTGCGCCACGAGCAGTACTTC.

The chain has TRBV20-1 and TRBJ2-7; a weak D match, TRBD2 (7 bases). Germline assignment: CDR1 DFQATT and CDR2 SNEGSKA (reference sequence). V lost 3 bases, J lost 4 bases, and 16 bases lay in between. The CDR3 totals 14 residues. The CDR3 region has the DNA TGCAGTGCTAGGAGGCCTAGCGGACAGTACGAGCAGTACTTC. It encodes CSARRPSGQYEQYF.

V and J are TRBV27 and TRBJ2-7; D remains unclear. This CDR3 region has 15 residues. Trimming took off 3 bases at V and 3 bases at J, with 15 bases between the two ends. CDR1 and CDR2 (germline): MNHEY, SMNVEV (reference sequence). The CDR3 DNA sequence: TGTGCCAGCAGTTTGCGGCTAACGAGGATCTACGAGCAGTACTTC. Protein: CASSLRLTRIYEQYF.

The CDR3 sequence is CSARVDTDTQYF. The CDR3 coding sequence is TGCAGTGCTAGGGTCGACACAGATACGCAGTATTTT. The chain couples TRBV20-1 to TRBJ2-3; D is unclear. Germline CDR1 is DFQATT and CDR2 is SNEGSKA (reference sequence). CDR3 length equals 12 residues. Deletions cut 3 bases from V and 2 bases from J, with 6 bases between.

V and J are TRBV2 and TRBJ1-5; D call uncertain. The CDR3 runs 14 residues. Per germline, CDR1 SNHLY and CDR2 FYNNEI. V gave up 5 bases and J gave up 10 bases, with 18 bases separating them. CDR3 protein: CASSRESGFYPQHF. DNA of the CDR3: TGTGCCAGCAGTAGAGAGTCCGGATTCTACCCCCAGCATTTT.

The CDR3 here is CASTTPGSSYGYTF. CDR3 sequence (DNA): TGTGCCAGCACCACTCCCGGATCCTCCTATGGCTACACCTTC. The gene calls are TRBV28 and TRBJ1-2; D is unresolved. V was shortened by 7 bases and J by 4 bases, with 16 bases between the two germline ends. Germline V gene lookup returns CDR1 MDHEN and CDR2 SYDVKM. CDR3 length equals 14 residues.

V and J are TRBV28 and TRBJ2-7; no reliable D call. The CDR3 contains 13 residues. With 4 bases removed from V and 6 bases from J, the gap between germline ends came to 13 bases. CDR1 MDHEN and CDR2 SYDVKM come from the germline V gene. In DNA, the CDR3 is TGTGCCAGCAGTTCCCGCCTGAACGCCGAGCAGTACTTC. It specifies CASSSRLNAEQYF.

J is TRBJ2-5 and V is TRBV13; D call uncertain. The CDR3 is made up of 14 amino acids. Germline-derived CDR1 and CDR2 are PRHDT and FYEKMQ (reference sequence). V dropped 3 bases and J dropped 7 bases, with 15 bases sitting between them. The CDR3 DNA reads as TGTGCCAGCAGCTTGAATTTAGCCCTCGGGACCCAGTACTTC. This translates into CASSLNLALGTQYF. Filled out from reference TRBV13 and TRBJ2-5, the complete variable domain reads AAGVIQSPRHLIKEKRETATLKCYPIPRHDTVYWYQQGPGQDPQFLISFYEKMQSDKGSIPDRFSAQQFSDYHSELNMSSLELGDSALYFCASSLNLALGTQYFGPGTRLLVL.

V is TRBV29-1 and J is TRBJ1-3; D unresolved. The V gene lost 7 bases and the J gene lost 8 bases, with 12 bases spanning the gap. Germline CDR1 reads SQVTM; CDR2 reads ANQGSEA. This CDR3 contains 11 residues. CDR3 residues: CSGRKGDTIYF. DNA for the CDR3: TGCAGCGGACGGAAGGGAGACACCATATATTTT.

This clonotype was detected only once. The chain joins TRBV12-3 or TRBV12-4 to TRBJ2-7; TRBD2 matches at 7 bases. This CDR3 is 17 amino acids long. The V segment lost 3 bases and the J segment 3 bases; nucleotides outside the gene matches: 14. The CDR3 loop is CASSFGPSLAEVYEQYF. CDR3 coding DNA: TGTGCCAGCAGTTTTGGCCCCTCCCTAGCGGAGGTCTACGAGCAGTACTTC.

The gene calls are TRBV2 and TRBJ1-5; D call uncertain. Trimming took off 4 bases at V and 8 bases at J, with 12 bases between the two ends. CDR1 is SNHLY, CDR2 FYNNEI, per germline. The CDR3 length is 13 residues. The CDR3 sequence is CASSGLGFKPQHF. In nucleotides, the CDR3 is TGTGCCAGCAGTGGACTGGGGTTCAAGCCCCAGCATTTT. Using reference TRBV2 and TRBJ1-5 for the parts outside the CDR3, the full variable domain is EPEVTQTPSHQVTQMGQEVILRCVPISNHLYFYWYRQILGQKVEFLVSFYNNEISEKSEIFDDQFSVERPDGSNFTLKIRSTKLEDSAMYFCASSGLGFKPQHFGDGTRLSIL.

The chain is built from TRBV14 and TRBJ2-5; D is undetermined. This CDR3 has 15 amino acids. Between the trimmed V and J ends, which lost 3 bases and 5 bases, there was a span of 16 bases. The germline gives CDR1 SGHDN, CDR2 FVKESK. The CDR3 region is CASSQVRGRVETQYF. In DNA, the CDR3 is TGTGCCAGCAGCCAGGTCCGAGGTAGGGTGGAGACCCAGTACTTC. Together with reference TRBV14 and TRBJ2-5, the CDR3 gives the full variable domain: EAGVTQFPSHSVIEKGQTVTLRCDPISGHDNLYWYRRVMGKEIKFLLHFVKESKQDESGMPNNRFLAERTGGTYSTLKVQPAELEDSGVYFCASSQVRGRVETQYFGPGTRLLVL.

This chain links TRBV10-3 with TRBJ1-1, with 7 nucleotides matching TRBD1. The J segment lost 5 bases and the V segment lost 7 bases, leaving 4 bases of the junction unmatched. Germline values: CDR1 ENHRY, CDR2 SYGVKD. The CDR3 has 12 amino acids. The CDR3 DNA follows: TGTGCCATCACCAAGACAGGGACTGAAGCTTTCTTT. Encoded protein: CAITKTGTEAFF.

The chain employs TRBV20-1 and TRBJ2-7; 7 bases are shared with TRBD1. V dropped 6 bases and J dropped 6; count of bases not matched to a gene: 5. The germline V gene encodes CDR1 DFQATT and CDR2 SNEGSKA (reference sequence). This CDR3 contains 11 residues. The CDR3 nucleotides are TGCAGTGCGATCGACAGGGCCGAGCAGTACTTC. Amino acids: CSAIDRAEQYF.